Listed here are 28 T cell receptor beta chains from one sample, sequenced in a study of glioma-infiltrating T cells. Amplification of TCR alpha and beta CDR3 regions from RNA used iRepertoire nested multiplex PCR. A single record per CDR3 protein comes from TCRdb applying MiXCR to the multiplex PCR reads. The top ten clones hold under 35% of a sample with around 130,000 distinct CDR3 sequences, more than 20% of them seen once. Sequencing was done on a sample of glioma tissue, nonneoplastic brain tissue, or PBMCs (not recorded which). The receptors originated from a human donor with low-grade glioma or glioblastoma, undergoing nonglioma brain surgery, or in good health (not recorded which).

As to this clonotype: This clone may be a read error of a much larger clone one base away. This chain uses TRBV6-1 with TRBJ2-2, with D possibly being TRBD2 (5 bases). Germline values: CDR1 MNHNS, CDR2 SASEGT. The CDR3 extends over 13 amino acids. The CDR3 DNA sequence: TGTGCCAGCCGACACCTGAACACCGGGGAGCTGGTTTTT. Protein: CASRHLNTGELVF.

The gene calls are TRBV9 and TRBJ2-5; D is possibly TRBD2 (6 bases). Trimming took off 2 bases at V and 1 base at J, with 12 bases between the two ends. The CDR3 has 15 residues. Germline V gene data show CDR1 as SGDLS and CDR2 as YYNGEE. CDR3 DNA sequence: TGTGCCAGCAGCGTTAGCGGCCCCGCCCAAGAGACCCAGTACTTC. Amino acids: CASSVSGPAQETQYF.

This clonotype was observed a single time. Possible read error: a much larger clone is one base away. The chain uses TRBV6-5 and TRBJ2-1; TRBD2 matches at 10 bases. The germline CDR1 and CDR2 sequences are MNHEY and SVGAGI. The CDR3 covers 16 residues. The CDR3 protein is CASSYERGGPNNKQFF. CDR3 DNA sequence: TGTGCCAGCAGTTATGAGCGGGGGGGGCCAAACAATAAGCAGTTCTTC.

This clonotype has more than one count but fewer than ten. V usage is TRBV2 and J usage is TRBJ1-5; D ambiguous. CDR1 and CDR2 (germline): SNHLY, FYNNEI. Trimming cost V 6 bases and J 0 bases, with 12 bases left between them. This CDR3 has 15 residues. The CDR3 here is CASRLEAYSNQPQHF. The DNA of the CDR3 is TGTGCCAGCAGGCTTGAGGCTTATAGCAATCAGCCCCAGCATTTT.

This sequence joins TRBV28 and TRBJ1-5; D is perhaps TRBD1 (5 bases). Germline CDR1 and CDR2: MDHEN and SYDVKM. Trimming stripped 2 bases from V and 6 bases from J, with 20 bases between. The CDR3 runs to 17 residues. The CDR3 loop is CASSLDFLGPVGQPQHF. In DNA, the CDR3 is TGTGCCAGCAGTTTAGACTTCTTGGGGCCTGTAGGTCAGCCCCAGCATTTT.

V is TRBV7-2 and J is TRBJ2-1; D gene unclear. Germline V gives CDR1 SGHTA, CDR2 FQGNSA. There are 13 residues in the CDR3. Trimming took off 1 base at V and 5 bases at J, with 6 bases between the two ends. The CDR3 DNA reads TGTGCCAGCAGCTTAGTTTCTAACAATGAGCAGTTCTTC. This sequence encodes CASSLVSNNEQFF.

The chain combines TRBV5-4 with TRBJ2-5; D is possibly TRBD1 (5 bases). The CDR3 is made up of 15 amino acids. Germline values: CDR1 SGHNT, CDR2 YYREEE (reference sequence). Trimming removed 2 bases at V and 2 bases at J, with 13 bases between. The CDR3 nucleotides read TGTGCCAGCAGCTTCAAGGTGACAGCTCAAGAGACCCAGTACTTC. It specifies CASSFKVTAQETQYF.

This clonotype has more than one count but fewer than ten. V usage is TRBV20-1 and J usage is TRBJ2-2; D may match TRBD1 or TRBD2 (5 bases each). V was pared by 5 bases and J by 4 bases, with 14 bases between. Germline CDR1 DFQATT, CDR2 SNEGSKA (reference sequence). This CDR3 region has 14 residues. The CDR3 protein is CSAHSGGPTGELFF. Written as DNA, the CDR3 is TGCAGTGCTCATAGTGGGGGTCCCACCGGGGAGCTGTTTTTT.

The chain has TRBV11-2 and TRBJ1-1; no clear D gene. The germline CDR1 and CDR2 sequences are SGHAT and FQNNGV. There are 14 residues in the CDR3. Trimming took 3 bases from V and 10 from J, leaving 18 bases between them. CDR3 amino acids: CASSFQSGSRRAFF. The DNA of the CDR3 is TGTGCCAGCAGCTTCCAGTCGGGGAGCAGACGAGCTTTCTTT.

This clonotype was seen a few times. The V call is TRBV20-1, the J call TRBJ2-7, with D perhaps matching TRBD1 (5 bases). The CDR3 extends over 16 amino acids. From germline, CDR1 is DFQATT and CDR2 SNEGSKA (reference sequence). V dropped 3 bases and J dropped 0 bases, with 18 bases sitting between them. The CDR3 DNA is TGCAGTGCTAGTCAAGGTGGCAGGGCGAGCTCCTACGAGCAGTACGTC. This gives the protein CSASQGGRASSYEQYV.

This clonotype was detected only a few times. The CDR3 sequence is CASGRTGANVLTF. CDR3 coding DNA: TGTGCCAGCGGCCGGACGGGGGCCAACGTCCTGACTTTC. The chain uses TRBV6-2 or TRBV6-3 and TRBJ2-6, with D hard to call. Germline V gene sequence: CDR1 MNHEY, CDR2 SVGEGT. CDR3 length: 13 amino acids. Deletions cut 8 bases from V and 4 bases from J, with 9 bases between.

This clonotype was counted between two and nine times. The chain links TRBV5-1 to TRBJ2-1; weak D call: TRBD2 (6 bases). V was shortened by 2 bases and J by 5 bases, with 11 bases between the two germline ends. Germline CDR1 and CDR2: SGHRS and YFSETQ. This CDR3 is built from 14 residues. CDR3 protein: CASSFGTSNNEQFF. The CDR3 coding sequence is TGCGCCAGCAGCTTCGGGACTTCCAACAATGAGCAGTTCTTC.

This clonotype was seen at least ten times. DNA for the CDR3: TGTGCCAGCAGCCCCGGGACAGCGAACACTGAAGCTTTCTTT. Its protein product is CASSPGTANTEAFF. V is TRBV7-9 and J is TRBJ1-1; 7 nucleotides match TRBD1. The ends lost 5 bases at V and 1 base at J; junction bases unmatched: 4. This CDR3 is 14 amino acids long. The germline CDR1 and CDR2 sequences are SEHNR and FQNEAQ (reference sequence).

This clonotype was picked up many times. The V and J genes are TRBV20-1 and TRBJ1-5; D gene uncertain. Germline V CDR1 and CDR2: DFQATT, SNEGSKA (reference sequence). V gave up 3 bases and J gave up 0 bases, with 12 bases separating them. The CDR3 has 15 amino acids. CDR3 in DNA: TGCAGTGCTAGGGTTGGGCTATATAGCAATCAGCCCCAGCATTTT. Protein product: CSARVGLYSNQPQHF.

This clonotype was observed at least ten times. The CDR3 DNA follows: TGTGCCAGCGGTAGACAGCATGCCTACGAGCAGTACGTC. Translating gives CASGRQHAYEQYV. J is TRBJ2-7 and V is TRBV28; possible D gene TRBD1, 5 bases. Trimming cost V 8 bases and J 2 bases, with 13 bases left between them. The CDR3 is made up of 13 amino acids. Germline loops: CDR1 MDHEN, CDR2 SYDVKM.

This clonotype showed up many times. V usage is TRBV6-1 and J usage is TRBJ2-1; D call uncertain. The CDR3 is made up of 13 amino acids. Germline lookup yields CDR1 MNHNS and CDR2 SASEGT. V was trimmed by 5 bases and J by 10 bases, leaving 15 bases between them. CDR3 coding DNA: TGTGCCAGCAGTTCCACTTTAGTCGAGGAGCAGTTCTTC. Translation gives CASSSTLVEEQFF.

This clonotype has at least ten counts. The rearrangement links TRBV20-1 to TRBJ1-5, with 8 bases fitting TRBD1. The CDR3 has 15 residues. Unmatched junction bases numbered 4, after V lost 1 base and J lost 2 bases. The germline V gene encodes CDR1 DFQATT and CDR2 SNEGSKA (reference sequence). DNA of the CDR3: TGCAGTGCTAGAGTTTCGACAGGGGGCAATCAGCCCCAGCATTTT. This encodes CSARVSTGGNQPQHF.

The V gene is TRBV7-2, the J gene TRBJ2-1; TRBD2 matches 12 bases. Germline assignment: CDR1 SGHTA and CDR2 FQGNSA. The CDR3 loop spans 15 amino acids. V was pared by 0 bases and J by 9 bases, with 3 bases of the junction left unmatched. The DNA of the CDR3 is TGTGCCAGCAGCTTAGCCCTAGCGGGGGGGCGTGAGCAGTTCTTC. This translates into CASSLALAGGREQFF. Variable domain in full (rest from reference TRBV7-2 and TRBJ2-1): GAGVSQSPSNKVTEKGKDVELRCDPISGHTALYWYRQSLGQGLEFLIYFQGNSAPDKSGLPSDRFSAERTGGSVSTLTIQRTQQEDSAVYLCASSLALAGGREQFFGPGTRLTVL.

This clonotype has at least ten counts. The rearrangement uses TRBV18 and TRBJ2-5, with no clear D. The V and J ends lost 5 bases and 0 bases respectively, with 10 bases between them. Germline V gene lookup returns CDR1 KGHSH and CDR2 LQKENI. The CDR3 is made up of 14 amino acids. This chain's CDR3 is CASSLVAHQETQYF. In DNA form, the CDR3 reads TGTGCCAGCTCATTGGTAGCACACCAAGAGACCCAGTACTTC.

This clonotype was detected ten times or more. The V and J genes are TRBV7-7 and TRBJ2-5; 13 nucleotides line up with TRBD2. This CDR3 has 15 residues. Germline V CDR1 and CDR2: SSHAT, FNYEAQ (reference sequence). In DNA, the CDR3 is TGTGCTAGCCGCCCGGGACTAGCGGGACAAGAGACCCAGTACTTC. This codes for CASRPGLAGQETQYF. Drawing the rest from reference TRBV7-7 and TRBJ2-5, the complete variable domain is GAGVSQSPRYKVTKRGQDVTLRCDPISSHATLYWYQQALGQGPEFLTYFNYEAQPDKSGLPSDRFSAERPEGSISTLTIQRTEQRDSAMYRCASRPGLAGQETQYFGPGTRLLVL.

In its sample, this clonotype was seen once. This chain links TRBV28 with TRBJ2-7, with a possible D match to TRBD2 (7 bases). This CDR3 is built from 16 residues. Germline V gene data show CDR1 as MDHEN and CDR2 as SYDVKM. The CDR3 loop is CASSPLQSAGAGEQYV. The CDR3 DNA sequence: TGTGCTAGCAGTCCCCTGCAGAGCGCGGGGGCAGGGGAGCAGTACGTC.

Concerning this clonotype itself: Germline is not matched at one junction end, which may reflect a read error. Here the CDR3 reads CASSSKSGVADTQYF. CDR3 bases: TGCGCCAGCAGCTCCAAGTCCGGGGTAGCAGATACGCAGTATTTT. The V gene is TRBV7-9, the J gene TRBJ2-3, with D tentatively TRBD2 (5 bases). CDR1 and CDR2 (germline): SEHNR, FQNEAQ (reference sequence). The CDR3 is 15 residues long.

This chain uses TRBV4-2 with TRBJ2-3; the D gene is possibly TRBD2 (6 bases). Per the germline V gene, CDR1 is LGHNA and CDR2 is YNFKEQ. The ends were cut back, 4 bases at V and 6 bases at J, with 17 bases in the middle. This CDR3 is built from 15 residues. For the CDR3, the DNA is TGTGCCAGCAGCCTCACGCCCAAGGGACTGGATACGCAGTATTTT. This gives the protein CASSLTPKGLDTQYF.

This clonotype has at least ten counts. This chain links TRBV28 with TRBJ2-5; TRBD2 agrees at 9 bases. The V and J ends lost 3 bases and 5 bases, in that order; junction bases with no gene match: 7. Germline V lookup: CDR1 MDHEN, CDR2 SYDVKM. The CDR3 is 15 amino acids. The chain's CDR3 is CASSFRGGAGETQYF. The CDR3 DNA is TGTGCCAGCAGTTTTCGCGGGGGGGCAGGGGAGACCCAGTACTTC.

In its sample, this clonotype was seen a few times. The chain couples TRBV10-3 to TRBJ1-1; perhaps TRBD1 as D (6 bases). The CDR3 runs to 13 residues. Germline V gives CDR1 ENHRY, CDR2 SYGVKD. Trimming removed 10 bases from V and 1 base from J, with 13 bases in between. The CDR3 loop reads CASSGHTNTEAFF. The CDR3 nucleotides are TGTGCCAGTTCGGGACACACGAACACTGAAGCTTTCTTT.

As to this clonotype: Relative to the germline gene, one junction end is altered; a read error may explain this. Written as DNA, the CDR3 is TGTGCCAGCAGCTCCTTATTACTTGCGACCACAGATACGAAGTATTTT. Its translation: CASSSLLLATTDTKYF. The chain couples TRBV7-2 to TRBJ2-3; D remains ambiguous. Germline V lookup: CDR1 SGHTA, CDR2 FQGNSA. The CDR3 loop spans 16 amino acids.

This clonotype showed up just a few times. CDR3 nucleotides: TGTGCCAGCAGCTCCCGGGGACAGGGTGGAGTCCCCTATAATTCACCCCTCCACTTT. Translated, it gives CASSSRGQGGVPYNSPLHF. The V and J genes are TRBV7-2 and TRBJ1-6; 9 nucleotides match TRBD1. CDR1 is SGHTA, CDR2 FQGNSA, per germline. V shed 4 bases, J shed 2 bases, and the junction held 12 bases outside the gene matches. This CDR3 region has 19 residues.

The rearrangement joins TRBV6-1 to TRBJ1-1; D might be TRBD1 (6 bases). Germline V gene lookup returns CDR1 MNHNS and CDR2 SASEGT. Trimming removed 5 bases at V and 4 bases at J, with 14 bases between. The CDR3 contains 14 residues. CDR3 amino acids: CASSHRVDGTEAFF. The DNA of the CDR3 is TGTGCCAGCAGTCACAGGGTCGACGGCACTGAAGCTTTCTTT.